These T cell receptor beta chains were read from a single sample in a study of cytomegalovirus exposure and HLA in healthy donors. Assay: immunoSEQ multiplex PCR; the TCRdb copy retains only in-frame clones and omits some. Counted here are approximately 130,000 clones, around four fifths occurring once; the ten biggest clones make up 8.1%. The sample taken for sequencing was PBMCs. Source of these receptors: a woman aged 50 to 60 in good health and CMV-seropositive. CDR3s include the opening cysteine and the closing phenylalanine or tryptophan. The D gene is left open where the match is weak. The size field is filled for only some rows; it gives once, few, many or a size class.

v_call,j_call,d_call,clone_size,cdr3_nt,cdr3_aa
TRBV18,TRBJ1-3,TRBD1,.,TGTGCCAGCTCACCACCTGACAGGGCTGGAAACACCATATATTTT,CASSPPDRAGNTIYF
TRBV7-8,TRBJ2-7,.,.,TGTGCCAGCAGCACTAGACGGACTGGGTACTCCTACGAGCAGTACTTC,CASSTRRTGYSYEQYF
TRBV18,TRBJ2-5,TRBD2,.,TGTGCCAGCTCAACCTCACTAGCGGGGGGGCTGGAGACCCAGTACTTC,CASSTSLAGGLETQYF
TRBV13,TRBJ2-3,.,.,TGTGCCAGCAGCTTGCGGCTGGTGACCGACACAGATACGCAGTATTTT,CASSLRLVTDTDTQYF
TRBV6-4,TRBJ1-1,TRBD1,.,TGTGCCAGCAGTGACACGGACAGGGCTACTGAAGCTTTCTTT,CASSDTDRATEAFF
TRBV7-9,TRBJ2-3,.,.,TGTGCCAGCAGCTTATTGGGACACTACATCACAGATACGCAGTATTTT,CASSLLGHYITDTQYF
TRBV4-1,TRBJ2-1,.,few,TGCGCCAGCAGCCACCCAGCCGGGACAAGGGGCAATGAGCAGTTCTTC,CASSHPAGTRGNEQFF
TRBV6-5,TRBJ2-2,TRBD1,once,TGTGCCAGCAGTTATGGGGACAGGGGAGGCACTGGGGAGCTGTTTTTT,CASSYGDRGGTGELFF
TRBV19,TRBJ1-2,.,.,TGTGCCACCCAAGAGGCCTACTATGGCTACACCTTC,CATQEAYYGYTF
TRBV6-5,TRBJ2-7,.,.,TGTGCCAGCAGTAGGTCAGGGAGGTACGAGCAGTACTTC,CASSRSGRYEQYF
TRBV11-3,TRBJ2-1,.,few,TGTGCCAGCAGCTTATCGGCTAGCCCTACTGAGCAGTTCTTC,CASSLSASPTEQFF
TRBV5-4,TRBJ2-7,TRBD1,.,TGTGCCAGCAGCTTGCTGACAGGGCAAGAGCAGTACTTC,CASSLLTGQEQYF
TRBV7-9,TRBJ1-1,.,once,TGTTCCAGCAGCTTCTCGACTGCTGAAGCTTTCTTT,CSSSFSTAEAFF
TRBV28,TRBJ1-5,TRBD1,.,TGTGCCAGGATGGGACCGAGACAGGGACTTTATAGCAATCAGCCCCAGCATTTT,CARMGPRQGLYSNQPQHF
TRBV19,TRBJ1-1,.,.,TGTGCCAGTAGTATAGATCTAGAGTCCAGGGTTTACACTGAAGCTTTCTTT,CASSIDLESRVYTEAFF
TRBV4-3,TRBJ1-1,.,.,TGCGCCAGCAGCCAAGACTTCCGGACTGAAGCTTTCTTT,CASSQDFRTEAFF
TRBV11-3,TRBJ2-2,.,.,TGTGCCAGCAGCATTACTAGCGGGGAGCTGTTTTTT,CASSITSGELFF
TRBV10-3,TRBJ2-1,TRBD1,.,TGTGCCATCAGGGGACAGGGGCGGTACAATGAGCAGTTCTTC,CAIRGQGRYNEQFF
TRBV9,TRBJ2-1,.,.,TGTGCCAGCAGCGTAGTGAGGGAGTTCGGTGAGCAGTTCTTC,CASSVVREFGEQFF
TRBV21-1,TRBJ1-2,.,.,TGTGCCAGCAGCAAAGTGTGTTCCGGCGCGGCGGATGGCTACACCTTC,CASSKVCSGAADGYTF
TRBV28,TRBJ2-4,.,.,TGTGCCAGCAGTTTTGGCTCAACTTGGGCCAAAAACAGTCAGTACTTC,CASSFGSTWAKNSQYF
TRBV7-8,TRBJ1-5,TRBD1,once,TGTGCCAGCAGCACATCGGTACAGGGGCTCAATCAGCCCCAGCATTTT,CASSTSVQGLNQPQHF
TRBV6-5,TRBJ1-1,TRBD1,.,TGTGCCAGCAGCAAGACAGGGAGGAACACTGAAGCTTTCTTT,CASSKTGRNTEAFF
TRBV30,TRBJ1-2,.,.,TGTGCCTGGAGTAGACAGATCTATGGCTACACCTTC,CAWSRQIYGYTF
TRBV9,TRBJ1-1,.,.,TGTGCCAGCAGCGCCTCCTTGCAGGGGACCACTGAAGCTTTCTTT,CASSASLQGTTEAFF
TRBV7-2,TRBJ2-7,.,.,TGTGCCAGCAGCTTAGATGGGGCCTCAAGCTCCTACGAGCAGTACTTC,CASSLDGASSSYEQYF
TRBV18,TRBJ1-4,.,few,TGTGCCAGCTCACCCAGACAGACCAGGGAATTGACTAATGAAAAACTGTTTTTT,CASSPRQTRELTNEKLFF
TRBV4-2,TRBJ2-7,TRBD2,.,TGTGCCAGCAGCCAAGAGGCTAGCGGTGAATACGAGCAGTACTTC,CASSQEASGEYEQYF
TRBV4-1,TRBJ2-1,TRBD1,.,TGCGCCAGCAGCACGGGACAGCGATTGAATGAGCAGTTCTTC,CASSTGQRLNEQFF
TRBV7-2,TRBJ2-3,TRBD2,.,TGTGCCAGCAGCTTACCGGGACTAGCGACTGTAGGCACAGATACGCAGTATTTT,CASSLPGLATVGTDTQYF
TRBV7-8,TRBJ1-2,.,once,TGTGCCAGCAGCTTAAGGGGAAGGGATGGCTACACCTTC,CASSLRGRDGYTF
TRBV4-1,TRBJ2-7,.,.,TGCGCCAGCAGCCCCCTCGGACAGACCAACTTCTACGAGCAGTACTTC,CASSPLGQTNFYEQYF
TRBV7-3,TRBJ2-7,.,.,TGTGCCAGCAGCTTCCCCCCCACGGTAAACTACGAGCAGTACTTC,CASSFPPTVNYEQYF
TRBV13,TRBJ2-3,TRBD2,.,TGTGCCAGCAGCTTACGACTAGCGGGAGGGAGCACAGATACGCAGTATTTT,CASSLRLAGGSTDTQYF
TRBV7-3,TRBJ1-2,.,.,TGTGCCAGCAGCTTAGATCCGACAGGCCTCTATGGCTACACCTTC,CASSLDPTGLYGYTF
TRBV28,TRBJ1-1,TRBD1,.,TGTGCCAGCAATACAGGGGGGAGCACTGAAGCTTTCTTT,CASNTGGSTEAFF
TRBV27,TRBJ1-5,.,.,TGTGCCAGCAGTTTAAAAACGGATCAGCCCCAGCATTTT,CASSLKTDQPQHF
TRBV5-1,TRBJ2-3,TRBD1,once,TGCGCCAGCAGCTTCGGACAGGGGCGAAGCACAGATACGCAGTATTTT,CASSFGQGRSTDTQYF
TRBV7-2,TRBJ1-6,TRBD1,few,TGTGCCAGCAGCTTACCCTCCGGGACAGGTCTTTCACCCCTCCACTTT,CASSLPSGTGLSPLHF
TRBV10-2,TRBJ2-7,TRBD2,.,TGCGCCAGCAGGAGGCGGGAGGACTCCTACGAGCAGTACTTC,CASRRREDSYEQYF
TRBV14,TRBJ2-3,.,.,TGTGCCAGCAGCCCCCTTTTGGGGCCGGGAGATACGCAGTATTTT,CASSPLLGPGDTQYF
TRBV5-8,TRBJ1-5,.,.,TGTGCCAGCAGCTTGGTTATGGGGAGAGGCAATCAGCCCCAGCATTTT,CASSLVMGRGNQPQHF
TRBV5-4,TRBJ2-7,.,few,TGTGCCAGCAGCTTGGGGCGGGTCGACTCCTACGAGCAGTACTTC,CASSLGRVDSYEQYF
TRBV5-1,TRBJ1-1,TRBD1,.,TGCGCCAGCAGCGACCCGGGACAGCCGACCACTGAAGCTTTCTTT,CASSDPGQPTTEAFF
TRBV5-1,TRBJ1-1,.,.,TGCGCCAGCAGCTTGGGGCAGGGAGGTCAGAACACTGAAGCTTTCTTT,CASSLGQGGQNTEAFF
TRBV29-1,TRBJ2-1,TRBD2,.,TGCAGCGTTGAACTAGCGGGAGAGTCCTGGTACAATGAGCAGTTCTTC,CSVELAGESWYNEQFF
TRBV7-2,TRBJ2-1,.,.,TGTGCCAGCGCCCCAAGGGGGGGGAGATACAATGAGCAGTTCTTC,CASAPRGGRYNEQFF
TRBV30,TRBJ2-5,TRBD2,.,TGTGCCTGGAGTGTCCGGGACTACTTCGGGACCCAGTACTTC,CAWSVRDYFGTQYF